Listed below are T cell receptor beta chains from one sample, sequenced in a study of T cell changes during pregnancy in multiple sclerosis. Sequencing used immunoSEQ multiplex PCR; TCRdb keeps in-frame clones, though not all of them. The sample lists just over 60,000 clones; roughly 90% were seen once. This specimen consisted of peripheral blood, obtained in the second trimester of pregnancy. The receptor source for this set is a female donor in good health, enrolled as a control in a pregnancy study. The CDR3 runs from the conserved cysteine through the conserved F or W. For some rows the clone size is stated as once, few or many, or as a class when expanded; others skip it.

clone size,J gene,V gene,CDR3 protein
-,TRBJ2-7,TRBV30,CAWSVVSGSYEQYF
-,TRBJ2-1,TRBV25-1,CASSDPGLSDEQFF
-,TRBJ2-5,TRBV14,CASSQGTSVRETQYF
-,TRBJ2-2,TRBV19,CASSSYSGWSTGELFF
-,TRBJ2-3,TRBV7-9,CAMRETGVIADTQYF
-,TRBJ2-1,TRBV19,CASSTGVANDQFF
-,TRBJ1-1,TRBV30,CAWSVQGNTEAFF
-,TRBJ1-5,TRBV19,CASSIRAGGPNQPQHF
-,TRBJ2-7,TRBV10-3,CAISDSFGTAYEQYF
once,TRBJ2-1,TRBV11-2,CASSWDSGGALTEQFF
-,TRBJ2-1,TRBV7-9,CASSPRGYNEQFF
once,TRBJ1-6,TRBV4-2,CASSDNEEAQVNSPLHF
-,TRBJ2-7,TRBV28,CSSSGREQYF
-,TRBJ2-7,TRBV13,CASSRRGTSGPYEQYF
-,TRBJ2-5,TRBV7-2,CASSYNAGGPATQYF
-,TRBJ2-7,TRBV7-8,CASSPSGGGYEQYF
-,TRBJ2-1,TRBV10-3,CAISESEASGDNNEQFF
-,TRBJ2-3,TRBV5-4,CASSLTGETQYF
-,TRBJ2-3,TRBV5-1,CASSFEVATDTQYF
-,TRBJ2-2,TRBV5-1,CASSPLAGENTGELFF
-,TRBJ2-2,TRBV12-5,CASGFPLGGANTGELFF
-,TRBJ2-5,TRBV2,CASSVYGSEETQYF
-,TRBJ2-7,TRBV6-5,CASSYSSGGSYEQYF
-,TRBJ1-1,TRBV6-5,CASSYEENTEAFF